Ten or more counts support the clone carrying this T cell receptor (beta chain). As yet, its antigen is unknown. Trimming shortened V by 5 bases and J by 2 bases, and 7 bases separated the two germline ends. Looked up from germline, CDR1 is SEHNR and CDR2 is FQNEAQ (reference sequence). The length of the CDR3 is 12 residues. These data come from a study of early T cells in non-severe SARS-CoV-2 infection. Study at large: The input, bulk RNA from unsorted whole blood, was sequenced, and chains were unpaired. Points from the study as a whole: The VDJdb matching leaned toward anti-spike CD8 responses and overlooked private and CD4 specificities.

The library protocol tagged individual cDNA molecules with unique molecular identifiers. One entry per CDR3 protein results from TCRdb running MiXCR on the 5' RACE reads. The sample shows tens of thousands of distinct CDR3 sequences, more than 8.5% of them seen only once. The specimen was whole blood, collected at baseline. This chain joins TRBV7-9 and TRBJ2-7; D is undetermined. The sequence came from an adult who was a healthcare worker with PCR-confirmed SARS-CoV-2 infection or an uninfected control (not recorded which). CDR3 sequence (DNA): TGTGCCAGCAGCCGCTCAGCCTACGAGCAGTACTTC. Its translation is CASSRSAYEQYF.